This record covers a single T cell receptor beta chain. CDR1 is SGDLS and CDR2 is YYNGEE in the germline V gene. The ends were cut back, 2 bases at V and 1 base at J, with 6 bases in the middle. The CDR3 is 14 amino acids. The assay was immunoSEQ multiplex PCR, and TCRdb's table has in-frame clones only and misses some. This repertoire shows 85,000 to 130,000 clones, roughly 92% found once; its top ten account for 5% to 7%. The data derive from a study of blood T cell repertoires in COVID-19. About the study: COVID-19 samples, acute and convalescent, were from the United States, Italy and Spain.

The sample taken for sequencing was peripheral blood. The origin of this receptor is a man between 70 and 80 years old with acute or convalescent COVID-19. The chain has TRBV9 and TRBJ2-2; a possible D gene is TRBD1 (6 bases). The CDR3 sequence: CASSVTGNTGELFF. CDR3 sequence (DNA): TGTGCCAGCAGCGTGACAGGGAACACCGGGGAGCTGTTTTTT.